These 19 T cell receptor beta chains share one sample of origin, sequenced in a study of blood T cells in healthy people across ages. The use of a sample-barcoded 5' primer and a J-beta primer mix characterized a second PCR of about 6 to 12 cycles. TCRdb processed the 5' RACE reads anew with MiXCR; each CDR3 protein has one entry. The sample lists hundreds of thousands of distinct CDR3 sequences, roughly 56% occurring once. Sequencing was performed on blood. These receptors all come from a man aged 40-55 years in good health.

The chain is built from TRBV12-3 or TRBV12-4 and TRBJ2-5; D is uncertain. There are 14 residues in the CDR3. V shed 3 bases and J shed 9 bases, with 17 bases lying between them. The CDR3 DNA sequence: TGTGCCAGCAGTTTTTCCTCAACTGGTAGGGCCCAGTACTTC. Its protein is CASSFSSTGRAQYF.

The chain uses TRBV4-3 and TRBJ2-7; D gene ambiguous. The CDR3 is 15 amino acids. V lost 0 bases and J 4 bases, leaving 13 bases between the germline ends. Germline CDR1 is LGHNA and CDR2 is YSLEER. The CDR3 loop is CASSQDVDVVYEQYF. DNA for the CDR3: TGCGCCAGCAGCCAAGATGTAGACGTGGTATACGAGCAGTACTTC.

This clonotype was observed a handful of times. The chain carries TRBV18 and TRBJ2-5; 7 bases are shared with TRBD2. Germline V gene data show CDR1 as KGHSH and CDR2 as LQKENI. V dropped 0 bases and J dropped 4; count of bases not matched to a gene: 5. The CDR3 runs 15 residues. The CDR3 here is CASSPPPSGRETQYF. CDR3 nucleotide sequence: TGTGCCAGCTCACCACCTCCTAGCGGTAGAGAGACCCAGTACTTC.

The chain couples TRBV7-9 to TRBJ1-5; weak D call: TRBD1 (6 bases). CDR1 is SEHNR, CDR2 FQNEAQ, per germline (reference sequence). Trimming took 6 bases from V and 3 from J, leaving 12 bases between them. The CDR3 totals 14 residues. CDR3 sequence (DNA): TGTGCCAGCAGTCCGGGACAAGACAATCAGCCCCAGCATTTT. This codes for CASSPGQDNQPQHF.

V and J are TRBV29-1 and TRBJ2-5; 9 bases are a match to TRBD2. CDR1 is SQVTM and CDR2 is ANQGSEA in the germline V gene. CDR3 length: 13 amino acids. The V segment lost 8 bases and the J segment 3 bases; nucleotides outside the gene matches: 7. The CDR3 DNA reads as TGCAGCACCGGGACTAGCCAGAAAGAGACCCAGTACTTC. Translation gives CSTGTSQKETQYF.

This chain links TRBV20-1 with TRBJ2-1; D is perhaps TRBD1 (8 bases). CDR3 size: 15 residues. Germline CDR1 DFQATT, CDR2 SNEGSKA (reference sequence). The germline V and J ends were trimmed by 0 bases and 9 bases, with 18 bases remaining between them. The CDR3 here is CSAREWGGGTGEQFF. DNA of the CDR3: TGCAGTGCTAGAGAATGGGGGGGAGGGACAGGTGAGCAGTTCTTC.

The chain combines TRBV5-1 with TRBJ2-3; 7 nucleotides align to TRBD2. The CDR3 is 15 residues long. Germline V gene sequence: CDR1 SGHRS, CDR2 YFSETQ. After removal of 5 bases from V and 2 bases from J, the junction contained 8 bases not matched to a gene. The CDR3 DNA follows: TGCGCCAGCAGGTATACCAGCGGGGTCACAGATACGCAGTATTTT. Protein product: CASRYTSGVTDTQYF.

This clonotype was found a few times. CDR3: CASSWGRWRQLYNSPLHF. The CDR3 DNA follows: TGTGCCAGCAGTTGGGGGAGATGGAGACAGCTATATAATTCACCCCTCCACTTT. V usage is TRBV28 and J usage is TRBJ1-6; D may be TRBD1 (5 bases). V gave up 4 bases and J gave up 4 bases, with 20 bases separating them. CDR1 and CDR2 from the germline V gene are MDHEN and SYDVKM. The CDR3 contains 18 residues.

This clonotype turned up a few times. The J gene is TRBJ2-2, the V gene TRBV29-1; possibly TRBD1 for D (6 bases). The CDR3 loop spans 12 amino acids. Germline lookup yields CDR1 SQVTM and CDR2 ANQGSEA. This CDR3 reads CGTGQYTGELFF. The CDR3 coding sequence is TGCGGCACAGGGCAGTACACCGGGGAGCTGTTTTTT.

This clonotype was observed a handful of times. The rearrangement joins TRBV27 to TRBJ1-1; D might be TRBD1 (6 bases). Germline assignment: CDR1 MNHEY and CDR2 SMNVEV (reference sequence). V was trimmed by 2 bases and J by 4 bases, leaving 20 bases between them. The CDR3 has 17 amino acids. In DNA form, the CDR3 reads TGTGCCAGCAGTTTAGGAAGGGACACCGATAGTGGCACTGAAGCTTTCTTT. This gives the protein CASSLGRDTDSGTEAFF.

The chain uses TRBV20-1 and TRBJ2-7, with 10 nucleotides matching TRBD1. The V gene's germline CDR1 is DFQATT and CDR2 SNEGSKA (reference sequence). CDR3 length: 12 amino acids. J lost 6 bases, V lost 6 bases, and 5 bases had no gene match. The CDR3 is CSAADRGGEQYF. CDR3 DNA sequence: TGCAGTGCCGCGGACAGGGGGGGCGAGCAGTACTTC.

The gene calls are TRBV10-3 and TRBJ1-5; the match to TRBD1 covers 10 bases. Trimming took 10 bases from V and 4 from J; bases not matched to a gene: 7. The CDR3 is made up of 14 amino acids. Germline loops: CDR1 ENHRY, CDR2 SYGVKD. The CDR3 reads CATTGDRGNQPQHF. Here the CDR3 DNA reads TGTGCCACAACGGGGGACAGGGGTAATCAGCCCCAGCATTTT.

This clonotype was seen just once. The V call is TRBV6-6, the J call TRBJ1-3; D is perhaps TRBD1 (6 bases). The CDR3 contains 14 residues. V was shortened by 10 bases and J by 4 bases, with 17 bases between the two germline ends. CDR1 and CDR2 from the germline V gene are MNHNY and SVGAGI (reference sequence). DNA of the CDR3: TGTGCCACCACCAAGGACAGAACAGGAAACACCATATATTTT. Encoded protein: CATTKDRTGNTIYF.

The CDR3 loop is CSASGAALIYEQYF. CDR3 nucleotide sequence: TGCAGTGCCTCCGGGGCAGCACTAATCTACGAGCAGTACTTC. The V gene is TRBV20-1, the J gene TRBJ2-7, with D perhaps TRBD1 or TRBD2 (5 bases each). V lost 6 bases to trimming and J lost 3 bases, with 18 bases between them. From germline, CDR1 is DFQATT and CDR2 SNEGSKA (reference sequence). The CDR3 extends over 14 amino acids.

The rearrangement uses TRBV18 and TRBJ2-7; 7 bases agree with TRBD1. J gave up 2 bases and V 4 bases, and 8 bases lay outside the gene matches. CDR3 length: 15 amino acids. Germline V CDR1 and CDR2: KGHSH, LQKENI. CDR3 bases: TGTGCCAGCTCACAAAATCGACAGGGAACCTACGAGCAGTACTTC. Residues: CASSQNRQGTYEQYF.

The rearrangement links TRBV19 to TRBJ2-5, with 7 nucleotides matching TRBD2. V shed 4 bases, J shed 11 bases, and the junction held 13 bases outside the gene matches. The CDR3 sequence is 14 residues long. CDR1 and CDR2 from the germline V gene are LNHDA and SQIVND (reference sequence). DNA for the CDR3: TGTGCCAGTAGTAATGGCGGGAGAGGATGGGAGCAGTACTTC. Translating it yields CASSNGGRGWEQYF.

This clonotype was seen a handful of times. This chain joins TRBV7-8 and TRBJ2-3, with TRBD1 matching 8 bases. In germline, CDR1 is SGHVS, CDR2 FQNEAQ. With V trimmed by 5 bases and J by 7 bases, 11 bases remained unmatched. The CDR3 is 15 residues long. The CDR3 reads CASSPNRGAAHTQYF. The DNA of the CDR3 is TGTGCCAGCAGCCCGAACAGGGGGGCGGCACATACGCAGTATTTT.

The rearrangement joins TRBV9 to TRBJ2-1; a weak D match, TRBD1 (6 bases). The germline V gene has CDR1 SGDLS and CDR2 YYNGEE. The CDR3 totals 15 residues. V lost 1 base to trimming and J lost 6 bases, with 14 bases between them. CDR3 in amino acids: CASSVRAGVGNEQFF. As DNA, the CDR3 is TGTGCCAGCAGCGTAAGGGCAGGGGTGGGCAATGAGCAGTTCTTC.

The chain is built from TRBV28 and TRBJ2-5; maybe TRBD2 (7 bases). The CDR3 runs to 18 residues. CDR1 MDHEN and CDR2 SYDVKM come from the germline V gene. V lost 2 bases and J 0 bases, leaving 19 bases between the germline ends. The CDR3 reads CASSLAGASSTNQETQYF. Written as DNA, the CDR3 is TGTGCCAGCAGTTTAGCGGGGGCCTCGTCGACAAACCAAGAGACCCAGTACTTC.